Each of the 21 T cell receptor beta chains below was sequenced from the same sample in a study of Ad26.COV2.S vaccination and SARS-CoV-2 variants. The data were produced by immunoSEQ multiplex PCR, yet TCRdb's version contains in-frame clones alone and is incomplete. The table lists 430,000 or so clones, roughly nine tenths of them singletons. The treatment denotes: 15 to 20 received Ad26.COV2.S at low or high dose, single or two shots; about five received placebo; per-sample allocation not given. On day 63 after the first injection, vaccine and placebo recipients gave samples. This sample comprised peripheral blood, obtained in a trial of Ad26.COV2.S vaccine versus placebo. The receptors stem from a person aged 18 to 59 who received the Ad26.COV2.S COVID-19 vaccine or a placebo.

The chain has TRBV18 and TRBJ2-7; the D is unclear. The CDR3 sequence is 13 residues long. The V and J ends lost 3 bases and 4 bases respectively, with 10 bases between them. The V gene's germline CDR1 is KGHSH and CDR2 LQKENI. The CDR3: CASSPLDGYEQYV. The CDR3 DNA follows: TGTGCCAGCTCACCCCTAGACGGGTACGAGCAGTACGTC.

This clone showed up just a few times. The chain combines TRBV4-2 with TRBJ1-6; TRBD1 aligns across 9 bases. Trimming took 0 bases from V and 6 from J; bases not matched to a gene: 3. This CDR3 comprises 16 residues. CDR1 is LGHNA, CDR2 YNFKEQ, per germline. For the CDR3, the DNA is TGTGCCAGCAGCCAAGAGCCGGGACAGGGTAATTCACCCCTCCACTTT. Amino acids: CASSQEPGQGNSPLHF.

The chain links TRBV6-5 to TRBJ2-1, with D tentatively TRBD2 (6 bases). This CDR3 is built from 15 residues. Trimming cost V 5 bases and J 9 bases, with 20 bases left between them. CDR1 and CDR2 (germline): MNHEY, SVGAGI. The chain's CDR3 is CASSPPGLPRGEQFF. The DNA for the CDR3 is TGTGCCAGCAGTCCGCCGGGACTTCCGAGGGGTGAGCAGTTCTTC.

The chain joins TRBV7-9 to TRBJ1-1, with D unclear. The V and J ends lost 4 bases and 1 base respectively, with 13 bases between them. Germline CDR1 and CDR2: SEHNR and FQNEAQ (reference sequence). The CDR3 runs 15 residues. Written as DNA, the CDR3 is TGTGCCAGCAGCTCCCAAGGAGGCAAGAACACTGAAGCTTTCTTT. Its translation: CASSSQGGKNTEAFF.

This clone showed up just once. The chain uses TRBV7-2 and TRBJ2-2; tentative D call: TRBD1 (5 bases). Trimming took off 5 bases at V and 2 bases at J, with 15 bases between the two ends. CDR3 length equals 16 residues. The V gene's germline CDR1 is SGHTA and CDR2 FQGNSA. This CDR3 reads CASSPQVAANTGELFF. DNA for the CDR3: TGTGCCAGCAGCCCACAGGTCGCAGCTAACACCGGGGAGCTGTTTTTT.

This chain connects TRBV29-1 to TRBJ1-2; D gene ambiguous. The germline V gene has CDR1 SQVTM and CDR2 ANQGSEA. V was trimmed by 6 bases and J by 2 bases, leaving 4 bases between them. This CDR3 contains 10 residues. Here the CDR3 reads CSVSNYGYTF. The CDR3 nucleotides read TGCAGCGTAAGCAACTATGGCTACACCTTC.

V gene TRBV7-2 combines with J gene TRBJ1-6; unclear D gene. This CDR3 has 14 residues. V gave up 1 base and J gave up 0 bases, with 1 base separating them. Germline CDR1 reads SGHTA; CDR2 reads FQGNSA. CDR3 sequence (DNA): TGTGCCAGCAGCTTAGGCTCCTATAATTCACCCCTCCACTTT. This sequence encodes CASSLGSYNSPLHF. Together with reference TRBV7-2 and TRBJ1-6, the CDR3 gives the full variable domain: GAGVSQSPSNKVTEKGKDVELRCDPISGHTALYWYRQSLGQGLEFLIYFQGNSAPDKSGLPSDRFSAERTGGSVSTLTIQRTQQEDSAVYLCASSLGSYNSPLHFGNGTRLTVT.

The V call is TRBV20-1, the J call TRBJ2-2; D is possibly TRBD2 (6 bases). The CDR3 spans 15 residues. CDR1 and CDR2 from the germline V gene are DFQATT and SNEGSKA (reference sequence). V shed 3 bases and J shed 5 bases, with 16 bases lying between them. CDR3 nucleotides: TGCAGTGCTAGTATGGGGGGTCGGGGGACCGGGGAGCTGTTTTTT. This codes for CSASMGGRGTGELFF.

The J gene is TRBJ2-3, the V gene TRBV2, with D hard to call. Deletions cut 7 bases from V and 7 bases from J, with 18 bases between. Looked up from germline, CDR1 is SNHLY and CDR2 is FYNNEI. The CDR3 totals 14 residues. CDR3 residues: CASTRTGPRNTQYF. Written as DNA, the CDR3 is TGTGCCAGCACGAGGACGGGCCCCCGCAATACGCAGTATTTT. The entire variable domain, with the rest obtained from reference TRBV2 and TRBJ2-3, is as follows: EPEVTQTPSHQVTQMGQEVILRCVPISNHLYFYWYRQILGQKVEFLVSFYNNEISEKSEIFDDQFSVERPDGSNFTLKIRSTKLEDSAMYFCASTRTGPRNTQYFGPGTRLTVL.

This chain links TRBV9 with TRBJ2-7, with D perhaps TRBD1 (6 bases). Germline CDR1 and CDR2: SGDLS and YYNGEE. V was pared by 4 bases and J by 1 base, with 15 bases between. This CDR3 spans 15 amino acids. CDR3 sequence: CASSPNSGQSYEQYF. CDR3 nucleotides: TGTGCCAGCAGCCCTAACAGCGGACAGTCCTACGAGCAGTACTTC.

This clone appeared a single time. The CDR3 loop is CASSAQGTSGGDAYNEQFF. The CDR3 DNA sequence: TGCGCCAGCAGCGCCCAAGGGACTAGCGGAGGCGATGCCTACAATGAGCAGTTCTTC. The V gene is TRBV5-1, the J gene TRBJ2-1, with 11 positions matching TRBD2. The CDR3 length is 19 residues. Germline V gene data show CDR1 as SGHRS and CDR2 as YFSETQ. The trim removed 4 bases at V and 2 bases at J, leaving 14 bases unmatched.

The rearrangement links TRBV7-2 to TRBJ1-1, with 7 bases aligning to TRBD1. The V gene end was trimmed by 1 base and the J gene end by 5 bases; junction bases not matched to a gene: 7. The CDR3 extends over 15 amino acids. CDR1 is SGHTA and CDR2 is FQGNSA in the germline V gene. Here the CDR3 reads CASSLVPTGTTEAFF. The CDR3 coding sequence is TGTGCCAGCAGCTTAGTCCCGACAGGGACAACTGAAGCTTTCTTT.

The chain couples TRBV9 to TRBJ2-5; D may be TRBD1 or TRBD2 (6 bases each). V lost 4 bases to trimming and J lost 1 base, with 11 bases between them. The CDR3 spans 14 residues. Germline CDR1 reads SGDLS; CDR2 reads YYNGEE. The CDR3 here is CASSPWGAQETQYF. The CDR3 nucleotides are TGTGCCAGCAGCCCTTGGGGGGCCCAAGAGACCCAGTACTTC.

V usage is TRBV12-5 and J usage is TRBJ1-1; D gene unclear. The CDR3 is 14 residues long. Germline V gene data show CDR1 as LGHNT and CDR2 as FRNRAP. The ends were cut back, 1 base at V and 2 bases at J, with 8 bases in the middle. CDR3 sequence reads: CASGLGFINTEAFF. Here the CDR3 DNA reads TGTGCTAGTGGTTTGGGGTTCATCAACACTGAAGCTTTCTTT.

The chain is built from TRBV10-3 and TRBJ2-7; 8 nucleotides align to TRBD2. The V gene's germline CDR1 is ENHRY and CDR2 SYGVKD. CDR3 length: 14 amino acids. V was clipped by 2 bases and J by 7 bases; unmatched bases: 7. The CDR3: CAISEMRGAREQYV. Here the CDR3 DNA reads TGTGCCATCAGTGAGATGCGGGGGGCGAGGGAGCAGTACGTC.

The chain uses TRBV7-9 and TRBJ2-5, with TRBD1 matching over 10 bases. Germline assignment: CDR1 SEHNR and CDR2 FQNEAQ (reference sequence). With 3 bases clipped from V and 4 bases from J, the junction kept 5 bases outside the gene matches. This CDR3 is built from 15 residues. CDR3 residues: CASSFGTGAIETQYF. DNA of the CDR3: TGTGCCAGCAGCTTTGGGACAGGGGCTATAGAGACCCAGTACTTC.

The chain combines TRBV7-2 with TRBJ1-3, with D perhaps matching TRBD1 (6 bases). Germline values: CDR1 SGHTA, CDR2 FQGNSA. V lost 0 bases to trimming and J lost 9 bases, with 9 bases between them. The CDR3 consists of 13 residues. The CDR3 DNA reads TGTGCCAGCAGCTTAGCCCAGGGGACCACCATATATTTT. Amino acid sequence: CASSLAQGTTIYF.

The rearrangement links TRBV21-1 to TRBJ2-7; TRBD2, the table's D call, was not compared with the DNA. TRBV21-1 counts as a pseudogene. This CDR3 has 16 amino acids. The CDR3 here is CASSKDRSGGAVEQYF. The CDR3, as DNA: TGTGCCAGCAGCAAAGATCGTAGCGGGGGGGCGGTCGAGCAGTACTTC.

J is TRBJ2-7 and V is TRBV28; D is unclear. The V gene lost 5 bases and the J gene lost 4 bases, with 12 bases spanning the gap. This CDR3 is built from 13 residues. Germline CDR1 is MDHEN and CDR2 is SYDVKM. The CDR3 DNA reads TGTGCCAGCAGTCGTGGGCGCGGATACGAGCAGTACTTC. It encodes CASSRGRGYEQYF.

The chain links TRBV24-1 to TRBJ2-7; D is uncertain. V was clipped by 8 bases and J by 5 bases, with 6 bases between them. This CDR3 is 10 amino acids long. In germline, CDR1 is KGHDR, CDR2 SFDVKD. The CDR3 is CATTNNEQYV. The CDR3 bases are TGTGCCACCACCAATAACGAGCAGTACGTC.

The CDR3 region is CASTPDRVGGQPQHF. The CDR3, as DNA: TGTGCCAGTACTCCTGACAGGGTTGGGGGTCAGCCCCAGCATTTT. This chain uses TRBV19 with TRBJ1-5; 7 nucleotides agree with TRBD1. The germline V gene has CDR1 LNHDA and CDR2 SQIVND (reference sequence). V dropped 7 bases and J dropped 6; count of bases not matched to a gene: 12. The length of the CDR3 is 15 residues.